This T cell receptor beta chain was documented in a study of blood T cells in healthy people across ages. The V and J ends lost 2 bases and 4 bases respectively, with 11 bases between them. CDR3 size: 15 residues. Germline V lookup: CDR1 MNHEY, CDR2 SVGAGI. For the second PCR, which ran for 7 to 11 cycles, a sample-barcoded 5' primer and a J-beta primer mix were used. TCRdb reprocessed the 5' RACE reads via MiXCR and lists one record per CDR3 protein. The sample has approximately 830,000 distinct CDR3 sequences, approximately 59% seen once; the top ten hold around a quarter. The chain combines TRBV6-5 with TRBJ1-4, with a possible D match to TRBD1 (5 bases). The sequence derives from a man aged 30 to 45 in good health. Sequenced: blood. The CDR3 DNA follows: TGTGCCAGCAGTTACGGGGGACGGATTAATGAAAAACTGTTTTTT. The encoded protein is CASSYGGRINEKLFF.